Sequencing of this T cell receptor (beta chain) was carried out in a study of OX40 agonist ivuxolimab in advanced cancers. Study overall: The treatment was a fully human IgG2 OX40 agonist, ivuxolimab. Study-wide results and caveats: By week 6 at 0.1 to 3.0 mg/kg, blood CD4+ and CD8+ T cells had expanded clonally. Antigens targeted by the expanded peripheral T cells were not determined.

With respect to this clone: Its antigen is undetermined.

Patients were ruled out by autoimmune disease history or systemic immunosuppression. V was pared by 6 bases and J by 0 bases, with 14 bases between. Germline CDR1 and CDR2: SEHNR and FQNEAQ (reference sequence). This CDR3 has 15 amino acids. TCRdb keeps only in-frame clones here, not all; method: immunoSEQ multiplex PCR. In the table there are more than 20,000 clones, around nine tenths of which are singletons. This sample comprised CD4+ or CD8+ T cells sorted from blood, obtained in a trial of the OX40 agonist ivuxolimab. The origin of this receptor is an adult with an advanced solid tumor such as melanoma, head and neck, liver or kidney cancer. This chain connects TRBV7-9 to TRBJ1-1; tentatively, D is TRBD1 (6 bases). The CDR3 nucleotides are TGTGCCAGCAGTCCCGGGACAATCCTGAACACTGAAGCTTTCTTT. Translated: CASSPGTILNTEAFF.